The T cell receptor beta chain under discussion was sequenced for a study of a mutant IDH1 vaccine in newly diagnosed glioma. Overall study context: Treated patients had a mean age of 40.4 years and a sex split that was around 60% male and 37.5% female.

Clones were read by immunoSEQ multiplex PCR, and TCRdb kept only the in-frame ones, dropping some. The sample lists roughly 38,000 clones; 60% to 85% were seen once. Comments on this clone: What it binds is unknown.

Findings and limits, study-wide: Patients showed vaccine-induced immune responses at a rate of about 93%.

Time point meaning: week 23, last vaccination. The investigators gave 300 ug of mutant IDH1 20-mer peptide in each vaccine dose, together with topical imiquimod. Trimming took 0 bases from V and 0 from J, leaving 8 bases between them. This CDR3 is 15 amino acids long. CDR1 GTSNPN and CDR2 SVGIG come from the germline V gene (reference sequence). The chain combines TRBV30 with TRBJ1-4; D not certain. Specimen: PBMCs, collected from a glioma patient whose treatment included an IDH1 peptide vaccine. The receptor's source is a woman aged 40-49 years with glioma. Some clones in this sample may be carry-over from other donors' samples. The CDR3 region is CAWSVGSSTNEKLFF. CDR3 in DNA: TGTGCCTGGAGTGTCGGGTCCTCAACTAATGAAAAACTGTTTTTT.